This T cell receptor beta chain originates from a study of control samples from healthy donors and cancer patients. The table came from immunoSEQ multiplex PCR; TCRdb's copy has only in-frame clones and leaves some out. This table has about 110,000 clones, over 75% appearing once. The CDR3 runs to 13 residues. Trimming took 5 bases from V and 6 from J; bases not matched to a gene: 7. CDR1 is MNHEY, CDR2 SVGAGI, per germline. Sequenced sample: PBMCs. The sequence was obtained from a woman aged 55 to 70 with lung cancer. V usage is TRBV6-5 and J usage is TRBJ2-7; TRBD1 aligns across 7 bases. The CDR3 sequence: CASSPYRGGEQYF. The CDR3 bases are TGTGCCAGCAGTCCCTACAGGGGTGGCGAGCAGTACTTC.